The rows below give T cell receptor beta chains drawn from one sample of a study of blood T cell repertoires in COVID-19. Assay used: immunoSEQ multiplex PCR; TCRdb lists only in-frame clones, some missing. The data show some 170,000 clones, 84% seen once. The sequencing input was PBMCs or T cells enriched from blood (not recorded which). Source of these receptors: a man between 45 and 60 years old who had recovered from COVID-19. The CDR3 runs from the conserved cysteine through the conserved F or W. A D gene is named only where the DNA matches it firmly. Some rows have no size entry. The others give once, few or many, or a class for an expanded clone.

length: 15; V: TRBV7-6; J: TRBJ1-3; D: .; size: once; DNA: TGTGCCAGCAGCTTAAGCGACAGGTCTGGAAACACCATATATTTT; CDR3: CASSLSDRSGNTIYF
length: 16; V: TRBV4-1; J: TRBJ2-5; D: TRBD1; size: .; DNA: TGCGCCAGCAGCCAAAGGGAAGGGGGCCAGCTCCAGCCCCAGTACTTC; CDR3: CASSQREGGQLQPQYF
length: 13; V: TRBV10-3; J: TRBJ2-1; D: TRBD1; size: .; DNA: TGTGCCATCAGTGCGGGACAGGGCAATGAGCAGTTCTTC; CDR3: CAISAGQGNEQFF
length: 13; V: TRBV5-1; J: TRBJ1-1; D: .; size: .; DNA: TGCGCCAGCAGCTTGAAGAGAAACACTGAAGCTTTCTTT; CDR3: CASSLKRNTEAFF
length: 15; V: TRBV7-6; J: TRBJ1-2; D: TRBD1; size: .; DNA: TGTGCCAGCAGCTTAGCTGTGACAGGGACCTATGGCTACACCTTC; CDR3: CASSLAVTGTYGYTF
length: 13; V: TRBV12-3/TRBV12-4; J: TRBJ2-1; D: .; size: few; DNA: TGTGCCAGCAGTTCTAACTCCTACAATGAGCAGTTCTTC; CDR3: CASSSNSYNEQFF
length: 16; V: TRBV3-1/TRBV3-2; J: TRBJ1-1; D: .; size: .; DNA: TGTGCCAGCAGCCCCCGGGGAAGGGGGGGTCGGAGTGAAGCTTTCTTT; CDR3: CASSPRGRGGRSEAFF
length: 16; V: TRBV18; J: TRBJ1-3; D: TRBD1; size: .; DNA: TGTGCCAGCTCACCAGGGACAGCAGACTCTGGAAACACCATATATTTT; CDR3: CASSPGTADSGNTIYF
length: 15; V: TRBV6-1; J: TRBJ2-3; D: TRBD1; size: .; DNA: TGTGCCAGCAGTGAAGGGACAGGGGGCCCAGATACGCAGTATTTT; CDR3: CASSEGTGGPDTQYF
length: 14; V: TRBV5-8; J: TRBJ1-2; D: TRBD1; size: once; DNA: TGTGCCAGCAGCCTATCAGGGGGCGGGTATGGCTACACCTTC; CDR3: CASSLSGGGYGYTF
length: 16; V: TRBV7-9; J: TRBJ2-7; D: .; size: .; DNA: TGTGCCAGCAGCCCGCTCAAGGGGGATGAAAGCTACGAGCAGTACTTC; CDR3: CASSPLKGDESYEQYF
length: 15; V: TRBV10-2; J: TRBJ1-5; D: TRBD1; size: .; DNA: TGCGCCAGCAGTTATACAGGGGGCTCCAATCAGCCCCAGCATTTT; CDR3: CASSYTGGSNQPQHF
length: 15; V: TRBV6-1; J: TRBJ2-2; D: .; size: .; DNA: TGTGCCAGCAGTGAAACGTGGGGGCGTACCGGGGAGCTGTTTTTT; CDR3: CASSETWGRTGELFF
length: 15; V: TRBV6-5; J: TRBJ1-3; D: .; size: .; DNA: TGTGCCAGCAGTCCAGACAGGACGTCTGGAAACACCATATATTTT; CDR3: CASSPDRTSGNTIYF
length: 13; V: TRBV6-5; J: TRBJ1-1; D: .; size: .; DNA: TGTGCCAGCCAAGTAGAAGCGTACACTGAAGCTTTCTTT; CDR3: CASQVEAYTEAFF
length: 16; V: TRBV27; J: TRBJ2-2; D: .; size: few; DNA: TGTGCCAGCGCTATACGGGGGGAGGGGACAACCGGGGAGCTGTTTTTT; CDR3: CASAIRGEGTTGELFF
length: 17; V: TRBV4-1; J: TRBJ2-3; D: TRBD2; size: .; DNA: TGCGCCAGCAGCCAAGACCCCACGGGGGGACTCCTGGATACGCAGTATTTT; CDR3: CASSQDPTGGLLDTQYF
length: 18; V: TRBV3-1/TRBV3-2; J: TRBJ2-5; D: .; size: .; DNA: TGTGCCAGCAGCCAAGACCCAGGGGGTTTGCGGGGACAAGAGACCCAGTACTTC; CDR3: CASSQDPGGLRGQETQYF
length: 15; V: TRBV18; J: TRBJ1-4; D: .; size: once; DNA: TGTGCCAGCTCACCGGGCCAGGGTACTAATGAAAAACTGTTTTTT; CDR3: CASSPGQGTNEKLFF
length: 16; V: TRBV6-5; J: TRBJ1-5; D: .; size: .; DNA: TGTGCCAGCAGTTACTCCTTTTCAGCAGGGCATCAGCCCCAGCATTTT; CDR3: CASSYSFSAGHQPQHF
length: 13; V: TRBV11-2; J: TRBJ2-5; D: .; size: .; DNA: TGTGCCAGCAGCCCCCGGGCCAGTGAGGGCCAGTACTTC; CDR3: CASSPRASEGQYF
length: 14; V: TRBV28; J: TRBJ2-1; D: .; size: .; DNA: TGTGCCAGCAGTTTACTTGGACTACCTAATGAGCAGTTCTTC; CDR3: CASSLLGLPNEQFF
length: 13; V: TRBV7-9; J: TRBJ1-2; D: TRBD1; size: once; DNA: TGTGCCAGCAGCTTAGAGGGGGCCTATGGCTACACCTTC; CDR3: CASSLEGAYGYTF
length: 13; V: TRBV10-3; J: TRBJ1-1; D: .; size: .; DNA: TGTGCCACAACTCAGGGGAAGGGGACTGAAGCTTTCTTT; CDR3: CATTQGKGTEAFF
length: 14; V: TRBV3-1/TRBV3-2; J: TRBJ1-5; D: TRBD1; size: few; DNA: TGTGCCAGCAATCAACAGGGGAGCAATCAGCCCCAGCATTTT; CDR3: CASNQQGSNQPQHF
length: 15; V: TRBV28; J: TRBJ2-7; D: .; size: few; DNA: TGTGCCAGCAGGCCGGCCGTGGGGCGCAGCTACGAGCAGTACTTC; CDR3: CASRPAVGRSYEQYF
length: 13; V: TRBV30; J: TRBJ2-1; D: TRBD2; size: .; DNA: TGTGCCTGGAGTGTACGTGGGGGGGATGAGCAGTTCTTC; CDR3: CAWSVRGGDEQFF